This record looks at one T cell receptor beta chain sequence and its context. Antigen unknown. This CDR3 comprises 18 residues. Germline assignment: CDR1 SGHTA and CDR2 FQGNSA. The ends lost 3 bases at V and 8 bases at J; junction bases unmatched: 16. The data were taken from a study of cytomegalovirus exposure and HLA in healthy donors. Study-wide points: Analysis performed later showed TCR beta chains linked to HLA being more clonally expanded than equally common others.

Primers: 60 Vbeta forward and 13 Jbeta reverse. Using immunoSEQ multiplex PCR, the repertoire was profiled, and TCRdb retains in-frame clones only, with some absent. This table lists approximately 120,000 clones. The TCR was taken from a man younger than 35 in good health and CMV-seronegative. This chain connects TRBV7-2 to TRBJ1-4, with 9 bases lining up with TRBD1. Material for sequencing was PBMCs. The DNA for the CDR3 is TGTGCCAGCAGCTTTCGGGGGCCACTCCGGGACAGGGAGGAAAAACTGTTTTTT. Protein: CASSFRGPLRDREEKLFF. The complete variable domain, with remaining parts taken from reference TRBV7-2 and TRBJ1-4, reads GAGVSQSPSNKVTEKGKDVELRCDPISGHTALYWYRQSLGQGLEFLIYFQGNSAPDKSGLPSDRFSAERTGGSVSTLTIQRTQQEDSAVYLCASSFRGPLRDREEKLFFGSGTQLSVL.